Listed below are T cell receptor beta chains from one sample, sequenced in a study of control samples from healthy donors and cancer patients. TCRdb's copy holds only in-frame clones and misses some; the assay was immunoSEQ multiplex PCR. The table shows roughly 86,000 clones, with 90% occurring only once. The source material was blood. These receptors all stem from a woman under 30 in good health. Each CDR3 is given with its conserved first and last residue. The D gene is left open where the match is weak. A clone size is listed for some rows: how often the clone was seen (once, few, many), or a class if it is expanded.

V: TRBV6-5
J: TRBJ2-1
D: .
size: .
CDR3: CASTNDNEQFF
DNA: TGTGCCAGCACCAATGACAATGAGCAGTTCTTC

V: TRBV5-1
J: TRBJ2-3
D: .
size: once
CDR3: CASSLVPTGALTDTQYF
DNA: TGCGCCAGCAGCTTGGTCCCAACGGGGGCTCTCACAGATACGCAGTATTTT

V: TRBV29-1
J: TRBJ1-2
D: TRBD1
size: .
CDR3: CSVDLTGSGRRNYGYTF
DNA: TGCAGCGTAGACTTGACAGGGAGCGGGAGGCGTAACTATGGCTACACCTTC

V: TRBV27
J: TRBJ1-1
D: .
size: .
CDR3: CASRPGTDRANTEAFF
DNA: TGTGCCAGCAGACCGGGAACCGACAGAGCGAACACTGAAGCTTTCTTT

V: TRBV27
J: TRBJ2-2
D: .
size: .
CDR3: CASSYRVAGELFF
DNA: TGTGCCAGCAGTTACAGGGTAGCCGGGGAGCTGTTTTTT

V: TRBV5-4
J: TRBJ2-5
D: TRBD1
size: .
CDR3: CASSSGQGQETQYF
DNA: TGTGCCAGCAGCTCCGGACAGGGGCAAGAGACCCAGTACTTC

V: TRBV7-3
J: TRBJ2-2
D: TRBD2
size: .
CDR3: CASSWSSGGLLTGELFF
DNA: TGTGCCAGCAGCTGGTCTAGCGGGGGACTTCTTACCGGGGAGCTGTTTTTT

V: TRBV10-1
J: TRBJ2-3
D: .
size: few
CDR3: CASSDGGAGVDTQYF
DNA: TGCGCCAGCAGTGATGGAGGGGCCGGTGTGGATACGCAGTATTTT

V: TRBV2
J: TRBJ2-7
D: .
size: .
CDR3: CASRGTTVSEQYF
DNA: TGTGCCAGCAGAGGAACCACAGTCTCCGAGCAGTACTTC

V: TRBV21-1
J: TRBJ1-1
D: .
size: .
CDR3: CACGRCGAGTEAFF
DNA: TGTGCCTGCGGCCGGTGTGGGGCGGGCACTGAAGCTTTCTTT

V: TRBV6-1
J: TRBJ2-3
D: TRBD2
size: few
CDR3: CASSEASGGAADTQYF
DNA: TGTGCCAGCAGTGAGGCTAGCGGGGGGGCCGCAGATACGCAGTATTTT

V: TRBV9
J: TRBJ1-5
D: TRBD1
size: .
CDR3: CASSVAGTGDSNQPQHF
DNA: TGTGCCAGCAGCGTAGCCGGGACAGGGGATAGCAATCAGCCCCAGCATTTT

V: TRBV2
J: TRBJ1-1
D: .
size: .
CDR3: CASSGPGGSVNTEAFF
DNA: TGTGCCAGCAGTGGTCCTGGGGGCAGTGTGAACACTGAAGCTTTCTTT

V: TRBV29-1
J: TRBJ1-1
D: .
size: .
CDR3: CSVEGWSGSVNTEAFF
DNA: TGCAGCGTTGAAGGTTGGTCGGGTTCGGTAAACACTGAAGCTTTCTTT

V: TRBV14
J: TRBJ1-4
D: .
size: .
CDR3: CASSQVGAGGSEKLFF
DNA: TGTGCCAGCAGCCAAGTGGGTGCCGGGGGTAGTGAAAAACTGTTTTTT

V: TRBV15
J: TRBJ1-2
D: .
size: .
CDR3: CATSRGDTQGMNYGYTF
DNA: TGTGCCACCAGCAGGGGAGACACCCAGGGAATGAACTATGGCTACACCTTC

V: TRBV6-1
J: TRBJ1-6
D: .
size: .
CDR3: CASSEGRAGNSPLHF
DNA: TGTGCCAGCAGTGAAGGCAGGGCCGGCAATTCACCCCTCCACTTT

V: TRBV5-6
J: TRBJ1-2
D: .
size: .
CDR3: CASSLGAGAYGYTF
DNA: TGTGCCAGCAGCTTAGGAGCAGGGGCCTATGGCTACACCTTC

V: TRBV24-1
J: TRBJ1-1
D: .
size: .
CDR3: CATRDGGENTEAFF
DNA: TGTGCCACCAGGGACGGCGGGGAGAACACTGAAGCTTTCTTT

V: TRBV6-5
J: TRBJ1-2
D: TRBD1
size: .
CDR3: CASRGTGGIPSYTF
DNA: TGTGCCAGCAGAGGGACAGGGGGCATACCGAGCTACACCTTC

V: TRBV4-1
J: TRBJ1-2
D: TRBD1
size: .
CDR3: CASSHGTGDLAYGYTF
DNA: TGCGCCAGCAGCCATGGGACAGGGGATTTAGCCTATGGCTACACCTTC

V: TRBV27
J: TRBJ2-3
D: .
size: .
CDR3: CASSYRGAIDTQYF
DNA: TGTGCCAGCAGTTACCGGGGGGCTATAGATACGCAGTATTTT

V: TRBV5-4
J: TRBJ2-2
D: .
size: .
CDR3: CASSPTVSTGELFF
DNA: TGTGCCAGCAGCCCGACAGTCTCCACCGGGGAGCTGTTTTTT

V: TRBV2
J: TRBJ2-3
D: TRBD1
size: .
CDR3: CASSPDRGRFIDTQYF
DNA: TGTGCCAGCAGTCCCGACAGGGGGCGGTTTATAGATACGCAGTATTTT

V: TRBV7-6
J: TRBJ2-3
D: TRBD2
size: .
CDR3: CASSHPREAGGPRDTQYF
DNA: TGTGCCAGCAGCCACCCCCGTGAGGCGGGGGGGCCCAGGGATACGCAGTATTTT

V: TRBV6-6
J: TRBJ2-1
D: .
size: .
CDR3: CASTYSSGDDEQFF
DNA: TGTGCCAGCACCTACTCGTCCGGGGACGATGAGCAGTTCTTC

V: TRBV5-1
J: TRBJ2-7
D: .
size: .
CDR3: CASSFTGGSSYEQYF
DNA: TGCGCCAGCAGCTTCACAGGCGGGTCCTCCTACGAGCAGTACTTC

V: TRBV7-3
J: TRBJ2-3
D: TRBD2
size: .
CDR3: CASSAGGYTTDTQYF
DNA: TGTGCCAGCAGCGCGGGGGGGTACACCACAGATACGCAGTATTTT